This T cell receptor (beta chain) emerged from a study of CD8 T cells in ankylosing spondylitis. Study-wide findings and caveats: Disease-associated clonotypes exhibited CD8+ identity and were relatively infrequent in peripheral blood. The authors reported significant enrichment of disease-linked clones in matched ankylosing spondylitis synovial fluid. For ankylosing spondylitis blood, a TCR beta motif of eight or nine highly homologous variants appeared characteristic.

TCRdb fed the 5' RACE reads into MiXCR, producing one record per CDR3 protein. Altogether about 220,000 distinct CDR3 sequences are present, roughly 24% being singletons, with the ten largest covering under 8%. Looked up from germline, CDR1 is MDHEN and CDR2 is SYDVKM. Trimming pared 7 bases from V and 8 bases from J, leaving 17 bases between. The CDR3 loop spans 13 amino acids. Comment on this clonotype: Antigen unknown.

The TCR sequence derives from a male donor with ankylosing spondylitis or in good health (not recorded which). Sequencing input: blood, either unsorted or a sorted T cell fraction (not recorded which). The chain carries TRBV28 and TRBJ1-2; D call uncertain. The CDR3 protein is CASTSIRGTGYTF. CDR3 sequence (DNA): TGTGCCAGCACTTCAATCCGGGGAACGGGCTACACCTTC.